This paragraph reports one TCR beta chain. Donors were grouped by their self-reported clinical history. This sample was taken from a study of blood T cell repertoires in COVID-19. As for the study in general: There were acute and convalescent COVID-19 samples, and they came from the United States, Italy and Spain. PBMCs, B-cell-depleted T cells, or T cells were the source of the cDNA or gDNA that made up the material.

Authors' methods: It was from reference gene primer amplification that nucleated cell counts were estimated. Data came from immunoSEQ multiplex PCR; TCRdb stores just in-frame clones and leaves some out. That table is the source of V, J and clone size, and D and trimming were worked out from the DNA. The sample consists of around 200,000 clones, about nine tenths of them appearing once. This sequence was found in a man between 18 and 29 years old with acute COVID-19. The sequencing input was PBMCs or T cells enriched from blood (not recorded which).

CDR3 sequence reads: CASSPRGGAEAFF. The DNA of the CDR3 is TGTGCCAGCAGTCCCAGAGGGGGGGCTGAAGCTTTCTTT. The genes are TRBV12-3 or TRBV12-4 and TRBJ1-1; TRBD1 might be the D (6 bases). CDR3 size: 13 residues. The ends were cut back, 5 bases at V and 6 bases at J, with 13 bases in the middle.